Listed here are 5 T cell receptor beta chains from one sample, sequenced in a study of a mutant IDH1 vaccine in newly diagnosed glioma. For these receptors, no antigen is known. Time point described: week 47, end of study. The investigators gave 300 ug of mutant IDH1 20-mer peptide in each vaccine dose, together with topical imiquimod. TCRdb keeps only in-frame clones here, not all; method: immunoSEQ multiplex PCR. Of 50,000 to 65,000 clones listed, less than 90% were seen once; the top ten hold approximately 3.2%. The sequences come from PBMCs, collected from a glioma patient whose treatment included an IDH1 peptide vaccine. The source is a woman aged 50 to 60 with glioma.

The CDR3 loop is CAISEGGRGYTF. Here the CDR3 DNA reads TGTGCCATCAGTGAGGGGGGCAGAGGCTACACCTTC. This chain links TRBV10-3 with TRBJ1-2; TRBD1 is a possible D gene (6 bases). This CDR3 contains 12 residues. Germline-derived CDR1 and CDR2 are ENHRY and SYGVKD. With 2 bases removed from V and 8 bases from J, the gap between germline ends came to 9 bases.

This clone was observed a single time. This chain uses TRBV30 with TRBJ1-3; maybe TRBD1 (6 bases). The V end lost 2 bases, the J end lost 9 bases, and 20 bases lay between the germline ends. The CDR3 contains 15 residues. Germline values: CDR1 GTSNPN, CDR2 SVGIG (reference sequence). CDR3 sequence (DNA): TGTGCCTGGAGTACAAACTACAGGGTTCGAGCCACCATATATTTT. Encoded protein: CAWSTNYRVRATIYF.

The V call is TRBV5-1, the J call TRBJ2-5; D is perhaps TRBD2 (6 bases). V lost 4 bases to trimming and J lost 5 bases, with 15 bases between them. The CDR3 is 14 amino acids. Germline CDR1 reads SGHRS; CDR2 reads YFSETQ. The CDR3 nucleotides are TGCGCCAGCAGCACCGGAGGGTTCGGGGAGACCCAGTACTTC. It encodes CASSTGGFGETQYF.

In nucleotides, the CDR3 is TGTGCCTGGAGTGCCCCGGGACGGCGAAATTCACCCCTCCACTTT. This codes for CAWSAPGRRNSPLHF. The chain has TRBV30 and TRBJ1-6; perhaps TRBD1 as D (5 bases). The V end was cut by 1 base, the J end by 7 bases, with 14 bases between. This CDR3 spans 15 amino acids. Germline loops: CDR1 GTSNPN, CDR2 SVGIG (reference sequence).

The V gene is TRBV4-1, the J gene TRBJ1-1; TRBD1 matches 10 bases. With V trimmed by 4 bases and J by 4 bases, 9 bases remained unmatched. This CDR3 is built from 16 residues. CDR1 is MGHRA, CDR2 YSYEKL, per germline. The DNA for the CDR3 is TGCGCCAGCAGCCGAACGACAGGGGGCTTTAGCACTGAAGCTTTCTTT. Its translation is CASSRTTGGFSTEAFF.